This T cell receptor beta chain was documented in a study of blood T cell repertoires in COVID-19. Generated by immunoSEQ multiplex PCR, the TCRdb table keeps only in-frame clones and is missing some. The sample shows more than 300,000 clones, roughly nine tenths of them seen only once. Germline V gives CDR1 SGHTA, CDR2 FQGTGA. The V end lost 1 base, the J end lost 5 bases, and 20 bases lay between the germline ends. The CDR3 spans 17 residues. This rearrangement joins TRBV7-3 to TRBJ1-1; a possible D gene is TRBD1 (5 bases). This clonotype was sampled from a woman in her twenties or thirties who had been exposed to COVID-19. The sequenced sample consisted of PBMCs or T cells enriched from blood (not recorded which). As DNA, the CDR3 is TGTGCCAGCAGCTTAAATACCCTTTCCGGGGGTTGGACTGAAGCTTTCTTT. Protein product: CASSLNTLSGGWTEAFF.